Detailed here is one T cell receptor beta chain. Its specificity is unknown. This CDR3 has 15 residues. The germline V gene has CDR1 LNHDA and CDR2 SQIVND (reference sequence). V was pared by 5 bases and J by 6 bases, with 8 bases of the junction left unmatched. The donors, healthy adults who were HIV-negative, had experienced no recent acute infections or vaccinations. Researchers ran the assay at a deep level. In the study's own analysis: Owing to the provision of junction-only sequences devoid of quality scores by immunoSEQ, filtering differed. The table came from immunoSEQ multiplex PCR; TCRdb's copy has only in-frame clones and leaves some out. The D gene and trimming were derived from the DNA, and the V and J assignments and clone size from that table. The table lists about 2.3 million clones, 85% to 95% of them singletons, with about 0.36% in the top ten. The sample comes from a study of shared clonotypes between healthy human individuals. Study-wide results and caveats: In contrast to clonotypes shared by all four donors, non-shared clonotypes had lower generation probabilities.

The chain employs TRBV19 and TRBJ2-7; TRBD1 aligns across 12 bases. The source is a young man in good health. Some clones in this sample may be carry-over from other donors' samples. Input material: naive CD4+ T cells from PBMCs. Regarding subset: CD45RA+ positively selected. For the CDR3, the DNA is TGTGCCAGTAGTCGGGGACAGGGGGCAGTTTCCGAGCAGTACTTC. Protein product: CASSRGQGAVSEQYF.